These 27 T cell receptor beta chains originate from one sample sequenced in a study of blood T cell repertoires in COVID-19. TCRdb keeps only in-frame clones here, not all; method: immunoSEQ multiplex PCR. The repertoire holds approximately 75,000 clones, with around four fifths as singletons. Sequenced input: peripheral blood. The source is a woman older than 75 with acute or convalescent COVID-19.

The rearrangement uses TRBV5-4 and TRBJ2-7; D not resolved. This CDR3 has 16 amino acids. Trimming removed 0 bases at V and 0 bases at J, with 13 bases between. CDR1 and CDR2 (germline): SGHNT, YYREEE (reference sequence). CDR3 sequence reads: CASSLESSRSSYEQYF. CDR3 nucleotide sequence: TGTGCCAGCAGCTTGGAGTCGAGCCGGAGCTCCTACGAGCAGTACTTC.

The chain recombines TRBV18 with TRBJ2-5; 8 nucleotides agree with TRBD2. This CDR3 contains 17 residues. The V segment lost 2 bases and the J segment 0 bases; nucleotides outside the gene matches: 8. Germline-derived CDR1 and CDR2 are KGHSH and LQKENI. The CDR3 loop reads CASSPAGGRGDQETQYF. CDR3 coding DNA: TGTGCCAGCTCACCAGCGGGTGGGCGGGGGGACCAAGAGACCCAGTACTTC.

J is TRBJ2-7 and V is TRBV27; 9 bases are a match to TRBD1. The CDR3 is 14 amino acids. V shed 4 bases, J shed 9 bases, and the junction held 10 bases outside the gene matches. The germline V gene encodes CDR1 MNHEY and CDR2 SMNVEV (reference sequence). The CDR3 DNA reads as TGTGCCAGCAGTTCCGGGACAGGGAGAGAATGGCAGTACTTC. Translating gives CASSSGTGREWQYF.

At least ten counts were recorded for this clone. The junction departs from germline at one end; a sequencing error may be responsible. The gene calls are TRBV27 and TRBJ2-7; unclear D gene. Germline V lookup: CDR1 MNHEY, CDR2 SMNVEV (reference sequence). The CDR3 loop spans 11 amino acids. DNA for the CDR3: TGTGCCAGCAAAGCCGTCCACGAACAGTACTTC. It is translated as CASKAVHEQYF.

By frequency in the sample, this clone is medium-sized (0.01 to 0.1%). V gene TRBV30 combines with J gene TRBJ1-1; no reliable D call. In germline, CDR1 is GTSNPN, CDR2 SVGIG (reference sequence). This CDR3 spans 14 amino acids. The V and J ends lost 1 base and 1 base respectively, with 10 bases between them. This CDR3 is CAWSDHRPNTEAFF. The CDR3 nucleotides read TGTGCCTGGAGTGACCACAGACCGAACACTGAAGCTTTCTTT.

The CDR3 DNA reads as TGTGCCAGCAGCTTACTTACCAGAAGCTCCTACAATGAGCAGTTCTTC. Translation gives CASSLLTRSSYNEQFF. The chain carries TRBV7-2 and TRBJ2-1; D call uncertain. Between the trimmed V and J ends, which lost 2 bases and 0 bases, there was a span of 11 bases. Germline CDR1 SGHTA, CDR2 FQGNSA. The CDR3 extends over 16 amino acids.

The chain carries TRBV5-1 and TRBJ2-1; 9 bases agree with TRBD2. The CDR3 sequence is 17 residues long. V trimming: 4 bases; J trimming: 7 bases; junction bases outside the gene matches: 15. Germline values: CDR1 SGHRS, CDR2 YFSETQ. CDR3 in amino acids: CASSHPRATAGGNEQFF. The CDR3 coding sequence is TGCGCCAGCAGCCATCCAAGGGCAACAGCGGGAGGAAATGAGCAGTTCTTC.

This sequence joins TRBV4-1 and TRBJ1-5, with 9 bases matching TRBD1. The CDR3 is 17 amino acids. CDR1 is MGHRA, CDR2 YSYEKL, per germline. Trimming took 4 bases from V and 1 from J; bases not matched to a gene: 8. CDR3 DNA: TGCGCCAGCAGCCCTTGGACAGGGGCGAGCAGCAATCAGCCCCAGCATTTT. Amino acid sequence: CASSPWTGASSNQPQHF.

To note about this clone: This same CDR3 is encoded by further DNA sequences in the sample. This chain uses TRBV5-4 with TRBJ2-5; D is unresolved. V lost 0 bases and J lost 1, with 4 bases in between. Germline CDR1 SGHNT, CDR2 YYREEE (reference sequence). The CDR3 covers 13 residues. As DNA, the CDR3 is TGTGCCAGCAGCTTGGGGCTCCAAGAGACCCAGTACTTC. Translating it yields CASSLGLQETQYF.

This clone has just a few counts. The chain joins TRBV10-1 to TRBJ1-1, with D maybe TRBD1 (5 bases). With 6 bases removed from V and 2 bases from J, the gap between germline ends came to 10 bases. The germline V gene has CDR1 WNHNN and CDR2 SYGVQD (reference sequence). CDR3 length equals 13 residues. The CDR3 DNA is TGCGCCAGCAGCGCAGGGTTCAACACTGAAGCTTTCTTT. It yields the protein CASSAGFNTEAFF.

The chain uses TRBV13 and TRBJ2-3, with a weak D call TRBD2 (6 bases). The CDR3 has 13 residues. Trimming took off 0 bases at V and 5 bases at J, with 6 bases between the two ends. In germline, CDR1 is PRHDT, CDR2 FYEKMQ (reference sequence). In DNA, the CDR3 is TGTGCCAGCAGCTTAGGTAGCGGAGATACGCAGTATTTT. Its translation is CASSLGSGDTQYF.

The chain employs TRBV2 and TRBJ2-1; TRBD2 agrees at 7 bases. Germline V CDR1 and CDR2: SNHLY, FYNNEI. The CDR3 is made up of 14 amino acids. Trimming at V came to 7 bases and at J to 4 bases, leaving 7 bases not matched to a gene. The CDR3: CASKVTSLYNEQFF. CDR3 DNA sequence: TGTGCCAGCAAAGTGACTAGCCTATACAATGAGCAGTTCTTC.

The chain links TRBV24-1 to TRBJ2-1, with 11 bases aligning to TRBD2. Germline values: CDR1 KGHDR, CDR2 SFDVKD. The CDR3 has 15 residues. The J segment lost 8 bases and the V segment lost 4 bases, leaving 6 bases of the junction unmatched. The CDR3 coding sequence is TGTGCCACCAGTGACGGACTAGCGGGCGGACATGAGCAGTTCTTC. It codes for CATSDGLAGGHEQFF.

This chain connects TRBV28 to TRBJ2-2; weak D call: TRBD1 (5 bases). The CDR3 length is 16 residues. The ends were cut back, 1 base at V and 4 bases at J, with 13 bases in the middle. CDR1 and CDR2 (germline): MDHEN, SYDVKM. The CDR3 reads CASSLSQGMSTGELFF. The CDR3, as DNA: TGTGCCAGCAGTTTATCGCAGGGAATGTCCACCGGGGAGCTGTTTTTT.

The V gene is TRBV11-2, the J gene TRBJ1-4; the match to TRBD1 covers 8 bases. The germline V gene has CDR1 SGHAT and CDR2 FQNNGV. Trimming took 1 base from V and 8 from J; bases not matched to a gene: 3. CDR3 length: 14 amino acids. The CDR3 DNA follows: TGTGCCAGCAGCTTAGCAGGGGGCGACGAAAAACTGTTTTTT. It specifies CASSLAGGDEKLFF.

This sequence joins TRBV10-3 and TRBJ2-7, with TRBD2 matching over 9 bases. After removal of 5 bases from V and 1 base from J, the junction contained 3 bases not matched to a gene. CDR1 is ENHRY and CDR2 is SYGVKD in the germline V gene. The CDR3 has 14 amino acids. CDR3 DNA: TGTGCCATCAGTCGGACTAGCGCGTCCTACGAGCAGTACTTC. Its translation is CAISRTSASYEQYF.

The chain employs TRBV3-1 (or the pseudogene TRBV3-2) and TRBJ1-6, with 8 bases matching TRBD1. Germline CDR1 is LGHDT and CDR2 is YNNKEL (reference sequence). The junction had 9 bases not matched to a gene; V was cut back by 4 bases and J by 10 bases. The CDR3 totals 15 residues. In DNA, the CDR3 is TGTGCCAGCAGCCTCGGACAGGGAGAAGGCTCACCCCTCCACTTT. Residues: CASSLGQGEGSPLHF.

In DNA form, the CDR3 reads TGTGCCAGCAGCTTGCCACTAGCGAGTTCCTACGAGCAGTACTTC. As protein: CASSLPLASSYEQYF. V and J are TRBV5-4 and TRBJ2-7; 7 bases fit TRBD2. Trimming cost V 1 base and J 1 base; bases outside gene matches: 5. The CDR3 has 15 residues. Looked up from germline, CDR1 is SGHNT and CDR2 is YYREEE (reference sequence). Supplemented by reference TRBV5-4 and TRBJ2-7, the full variable domain reads ETGVTQSPTHLIKTRGQQVTLRCSSQSGHNTVSWYQQALGQGPQFIFQYYREEENGRGNFPPRFSGLQFPNYSSELNVNALELDDSALYLCASSLPLASSYEQYFGPGTRLTVT.

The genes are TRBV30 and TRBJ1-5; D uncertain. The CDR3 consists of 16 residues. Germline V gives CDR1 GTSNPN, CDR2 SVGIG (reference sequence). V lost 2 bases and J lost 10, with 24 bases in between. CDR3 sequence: CAWSIGPGSVSGPQHF. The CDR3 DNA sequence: TGTGCCTGGAGTATAGGCCCGGGGAGCGTGTCGGGCCCCCAGCATTTT.

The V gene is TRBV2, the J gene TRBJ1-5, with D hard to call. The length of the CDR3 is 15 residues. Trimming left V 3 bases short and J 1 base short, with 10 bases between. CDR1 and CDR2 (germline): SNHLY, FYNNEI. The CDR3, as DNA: TGTGCCAGCAGTGAGGAAGGACTAAGCAATCAGCCCCAGCATTTT. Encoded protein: CASSEEGLSNQPQHF.

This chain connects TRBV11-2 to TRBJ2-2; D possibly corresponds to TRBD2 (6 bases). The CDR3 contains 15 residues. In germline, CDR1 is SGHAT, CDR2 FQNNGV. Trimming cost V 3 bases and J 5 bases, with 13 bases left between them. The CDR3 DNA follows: TGTGCCAGCAGCTTTTCCCTAGCGCGGACCGGGGAGCTGTTTTTT. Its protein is CASSFSLARTGELFF.

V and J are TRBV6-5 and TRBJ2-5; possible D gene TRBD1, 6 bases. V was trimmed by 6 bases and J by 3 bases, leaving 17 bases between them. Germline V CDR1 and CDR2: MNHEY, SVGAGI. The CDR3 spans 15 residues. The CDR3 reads CASSVTGLGKETQYF. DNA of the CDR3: TGTGCCAGCAGCGTAACAGGGCTGGGAAAAGAGACCCAGTACTTC.

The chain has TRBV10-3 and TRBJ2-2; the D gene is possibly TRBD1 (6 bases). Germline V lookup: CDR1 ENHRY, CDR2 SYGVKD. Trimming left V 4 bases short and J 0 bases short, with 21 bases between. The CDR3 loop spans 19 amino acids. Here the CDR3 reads CAISGSRTANLPNTGELFF. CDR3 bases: TGTGCCATCAGTGGTTCAAGGACAGCGAACCTCCCGAACACCGGGGAGCTGTTTTTT.

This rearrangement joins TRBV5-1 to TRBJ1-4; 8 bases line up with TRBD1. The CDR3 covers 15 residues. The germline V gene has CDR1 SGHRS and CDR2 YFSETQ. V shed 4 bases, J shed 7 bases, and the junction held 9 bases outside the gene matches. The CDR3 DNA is TGCGCCAGCAGCCGCACCCAGGGGGCAGGTGAAAAACTGTTTTTT. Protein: CASSRTQGAGEKLFF.

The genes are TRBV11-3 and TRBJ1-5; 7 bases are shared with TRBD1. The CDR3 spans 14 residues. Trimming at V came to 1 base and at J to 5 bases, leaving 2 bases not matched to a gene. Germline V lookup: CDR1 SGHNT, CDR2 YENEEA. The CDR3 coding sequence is TGTGCCAGCAGCTTAGGCAGGGGGGATCAGCCCCAGCATTTT. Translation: CASSLGRGDQPQHF.

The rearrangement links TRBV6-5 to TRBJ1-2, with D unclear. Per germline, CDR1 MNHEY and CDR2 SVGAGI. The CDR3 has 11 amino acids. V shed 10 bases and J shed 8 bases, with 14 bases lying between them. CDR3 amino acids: CATSVMRGYTF. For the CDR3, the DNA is TGTGCCACGTCCGTTATGAGGGGCTACACCTTC.

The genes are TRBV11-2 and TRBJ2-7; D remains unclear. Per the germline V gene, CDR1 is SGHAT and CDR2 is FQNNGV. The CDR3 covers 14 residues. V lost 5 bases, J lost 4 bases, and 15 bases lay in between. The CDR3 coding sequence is TGTGCCAGCAGCCCCCCGGGTACGGCTTACGAGCAGTACTTC. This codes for CASSPPGTAYEQYF.